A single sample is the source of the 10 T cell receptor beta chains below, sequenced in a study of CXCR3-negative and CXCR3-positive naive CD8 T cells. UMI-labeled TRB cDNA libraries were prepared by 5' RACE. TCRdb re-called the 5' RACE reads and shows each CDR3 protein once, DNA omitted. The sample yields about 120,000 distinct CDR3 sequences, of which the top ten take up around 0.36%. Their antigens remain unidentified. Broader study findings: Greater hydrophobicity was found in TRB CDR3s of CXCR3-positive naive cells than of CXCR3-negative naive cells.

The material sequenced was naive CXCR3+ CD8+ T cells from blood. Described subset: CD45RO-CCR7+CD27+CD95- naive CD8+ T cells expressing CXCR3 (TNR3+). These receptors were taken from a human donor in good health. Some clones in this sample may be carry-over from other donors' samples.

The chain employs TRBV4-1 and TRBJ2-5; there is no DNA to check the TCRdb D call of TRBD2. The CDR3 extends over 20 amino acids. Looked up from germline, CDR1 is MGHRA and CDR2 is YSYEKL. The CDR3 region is CASSQQTGTSGRWEQETQYF.

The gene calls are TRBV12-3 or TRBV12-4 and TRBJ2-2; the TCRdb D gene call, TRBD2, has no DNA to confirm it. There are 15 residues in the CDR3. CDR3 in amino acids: CASSLRVSNTGELFF.

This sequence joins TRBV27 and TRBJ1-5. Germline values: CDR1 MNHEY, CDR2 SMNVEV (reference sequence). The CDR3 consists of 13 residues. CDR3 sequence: CASSLAGYQPQHF.

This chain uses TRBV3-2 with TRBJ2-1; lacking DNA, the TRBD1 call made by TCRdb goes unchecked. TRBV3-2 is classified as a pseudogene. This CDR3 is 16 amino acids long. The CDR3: CASSQVWPGYLYEQFF.

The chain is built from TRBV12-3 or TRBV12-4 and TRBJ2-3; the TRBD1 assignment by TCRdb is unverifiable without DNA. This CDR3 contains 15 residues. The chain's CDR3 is CASSSNRDNTDTQYF.

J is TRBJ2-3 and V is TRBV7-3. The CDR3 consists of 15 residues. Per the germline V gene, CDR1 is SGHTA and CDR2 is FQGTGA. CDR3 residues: CASSLSGVSTDTQYF. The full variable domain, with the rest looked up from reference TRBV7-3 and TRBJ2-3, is GAGVSQTPSNKVTEKGKYVELRCDPISGHTALYWYRQSLGQGPEFLIYFQGTGAADDSGLPNDRFFAVRPEGSVSTLKIQRTERGDSAVYLCASSLSGVSTDTQYFGPGTRLTVL.

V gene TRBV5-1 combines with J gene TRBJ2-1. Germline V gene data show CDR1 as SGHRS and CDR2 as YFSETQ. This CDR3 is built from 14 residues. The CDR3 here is CASSFGGTYNEQFF.

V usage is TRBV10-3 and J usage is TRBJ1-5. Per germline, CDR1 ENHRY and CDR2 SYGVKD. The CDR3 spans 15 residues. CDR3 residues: CAISEAGVGNQPQHF.

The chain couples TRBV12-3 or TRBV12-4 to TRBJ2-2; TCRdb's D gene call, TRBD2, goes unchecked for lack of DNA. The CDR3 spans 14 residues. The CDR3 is CASIEGVNTGELFF.

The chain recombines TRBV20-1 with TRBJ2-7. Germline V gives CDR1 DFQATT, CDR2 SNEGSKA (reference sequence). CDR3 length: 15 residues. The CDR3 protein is CSADFKSLYSYEQYF.